These 8 T cell receptor beta chains originate from one sample sequenced in a study of cytomegalovirus exposure and HLA in healthy donors. The PCR made use of 60 Vbeta and 13 Jbeta primers. TCRdb keeps only in-frame clones here, not all; method: immunoSEQ multiplex PCR. The table shows about 99,000 clones, with about 77% occurring only once. The sample comprised PBMCs. These receptors all stem from a man in his forties or fifties in good health and CMV-seronegative.

The chain links TRBV6-5 to TRBJ2-1; perhaps TRBD1 as D (6 bases). Germline V gene data show CDR1 as MNHEY and CDR2 as SVGAGI. This CDR3 is built from 14 residues. Deletions cut 3 bases from V and 2 bases from J, with 8 bases between. The CDR3 sequence: CASSYEGAYNEQFF. The CDR3 nucleotides are TGTGCCAGCAGTTATGAGGGGGCCTACAATGAGCAGTTCTTC.

The chain joins TRBV2 to TRBJ1-5; perhaps TRBD1 as D (5 bases). The germline CDR1 and CDR2 sequences are SNHLY and FYNNEI. This CDR3 spans 16 amino acids. The germline V and J ends were trimmed by 4 bases and 2 bases, with 15 bases remaining between them. CDR3 coding DNA: TGTGCCAGCAGTGGAAGGATGCAAGGGGGCAATCAGCCCCAGCATTTT. This sequence encodes CASSGRMQGGNQPQHF.

This chain joins TRBV27 and TRBJ2-7; 9 bases fit TRBD2. Losses at the gene ends were 2 bases for V and 4 bases for J; bases not matched to a gene: 6. This CDR3 is 15 amino acids long. The germline V gene has CDR1 MNHEY and CDR2 SMNVEV (reference sequence). The CDR3, as DNA: TGTGCCAGCAGTTTAGCGGGAGGGCCGAGGTACGAGCAGTACTTC. Protein sequence: CASSLAGGPRYEQYF.

This clone came up once. The chain employs TRBV27 and TRBJ2-7, with 10 positions matching TRBD1. V lost 2 bases to trimming and J lost 4 bases; unmatched junction nucleotides: 11. The CDR3 spans 17 residues. Germline V gives CDR1 MNHEY, CDR2 SMNVEV (reference sequence). The CDR3 loop reads CASSLRVLGQGRYEQYF. CDR3 nucleotide sequence: TGTGCCAGCAGTTTACGGGTTCTGGGACAGGGGAGGTACGAGCAGTACTTC.

CDR3 sequence reads: CASSKDRAGEAFF. For the CDR3, the DNA is TGTGCCAGCAGCAAGGACAGGGCAGGTGAAGCTTTCTTT. J is TRBJ1-1 and V is TRBV6-5, with 8 bases that match TRBD1. The CDR3 extends over 13 amino acids. Germline loops: CDR1 MNHEY, CDR2 SVGAGI. The V gene end was trimmed by 6 bases and the J gene end by 7 bases; junction bases not matched to a gene: 7.

The chain uses TRBV30 and TRBJ1-5; possibly TRBD1 for D (5 bases). Looked up from germline, CDR1 is GTSNPN and CDR2 is SVGIG (reference sequence). V was pared by 5 bases and J by 3 bases, with 11 bases between. The CDR3 is made up of 13 amino acids. For the CDR3, the DNA is TGTGCCTGGGGTGGGGGAGCCAATCAGCCCCAGCATTTT. Translation: CAWGGGANQPQHF.

The chain carries TRBV5-1 and TRBJ2-7; 10 bases match TRBD1. J gave up 1 base and V 3 bases, and 4 bases lay outside the gene matches. CDR1 is SGHRS and CDR2 is YFSETQ in the germline V gene. CDR3 length: 15 residues. DNA of the CDR3: TGCGCCAGCAGCTCAGGGACAGGGGCGTCCTACGAGCAGTACTTC. Protein product: CASSSGTGASYEQYF.

The J gene is TRBJ1-1, the V gene TRBV5-1, with D unclear. CDR3 length equals 13 residues. CDR1 and CDR2 from the germline V gene are SGHRS and YFSETQ. Trimming removed 7 bases from V and 4 bases from J, with 14 bases in between. The CDR3 bases are TGCGCCAGCCGGGAGGGAGGCGTCACTGAAGCTTTCTTT. Protein: CASREGGVTEAFF.